Listed below are T cell receptor beta chains from one sample, sequenced in a study of identical twins. TCRdb reprocessed the 5' RACE reads with MiXCR, giving one entry per CDR3 protein. The table shows roughly 200,000 distinct CDR3 sequences, with about 7.5% occurring only once. This same sample was also taken into another study, of yellow fever vaccine responses in identical twins.

The specimen was memory (CD45RO+) T cells sorted from blood. Source of these receptors: a woman younger than 30 in good health. The CDR3 runs from the conserved cysteine through the conserved F or W. Fields, in order: CDR3 protein, V gene, D gene, J gene. The D gene is left open where the match is weak.

CASSLVGTSGTGDTQYF | TRBV7-2 | TRBD2 | TRBJ2-3
CASSPGQGWTDTQYF | TRBV5-1 | TRBD1 | TRBJ2-3
CASSESGVGTEAFF | TRBV2 | - | TRBJ1-1
CASRDRGPTGELFF | TRBV2 | TRBD1 | TRBJ2-2
CASSDSMVAGGQQFF | TRBV6-4 | TRBD2 | TRBJ2-1
CASSPPAGGPETQYF | TRBV7-9 | TRBD2 | TRBJ2-5
CASSRTGTGVHEQYF | TRBV28 | TRBD1 | TRBJ2-7
CSVARLADYNEQFF | TRBV29-1 | TRBD2 | TRBJ2-1
CASSQATGVRNIQYF | TRBV14 | TRBD1 | TRBJ2-4
CASSLGIGKTTGHQPQHF | TRBV6-2/TRBV6-3 | - | TRBJ1-5
CASSSQGGGYEQYF | TRBV5-4 | - | TRBJ2-7
CASSSGTGVSFYGYTF | TRBV5-1 | TRBD1 | TRBJ1-2
CASSDGTSSYNEQFF | TRBV2 | - | TRBJ2-1
CAIGPRLHSYEQYF | TRBV5-3 | - | TRBJ2-7
CASSLRKIQGGQETQYF | TRBV25-1 | - | TRBJ2-5
CASTDSGGNYNEQFF | TRBV2 | - | TRBJ2-1
CSAGGRDRPSHEQYF | TRBV20-1 | TRBD1 | TRBJ2-7
CASSQQTPGLSYTF | TRBV7-2 | - | TRBJ1-2
CASSLDGRGTDTQYF | TRBV11-2 | - | TRBJ2-3
CASSENGASGASEQFF | TRBV6-1 | TRBD2 | TRBJ2-1
CATRDRDYEQYF | TRBV24-1 | TRBD1 | TRBJ2-7
CASSQGQGAGQPQHF | TRBV4-1 | TRBD1 | TRBJ1-5
CASSLNGVGRNYEQYF | TRBV7-3 | - | TRBJ2-7
CASSLVGVFEQYF | TRBV7-2 | - | TRBJ2-7
CASSSRTVSYEQYF | TRBV6-6 | - | TRBJ2-7
CASSDRIVNTEAFF | TRBV25-1 | - | TRBJ1-1
CASSPRQGESYEQYF | TRBV5-1 | TRBD1 | TRBJ2-7
CASRVWGTTTDTQYF | TRBV28 | TRBD2 | TRBJ2-3
CASSLVLGNYEQYF | TRBV7-2 | - | TRBJ2-7
CASSSTRDRDNEQFF | TRBV7-9 | TRBD1 | TRBJ2-1
CASSPRDSNYYTF | TRBV7-2 | TRBD1 | TRBJ1-2
CASSTSNTGELFF | TRBV10-1 | - | TRBJ2-2